This is a list of T cell receptor beta chains from one sample in a study of Tregs in tolerant kidney transplant recipients. TCRdb keeps only in-frame clones here, not all; method: immunoSEQ multiplex PCR. This table has roughly 40,000 clones, 95% to 96% appearing once. These receptors lack a known antigen. The sample comprised Tregs from blood cultured with allogeneic cells. These receptors originate from a human donor in good health. Each CDR3 is given with its conserved first and last residue. D genes are given only for firm matches. The size entry is marked missing in some rows and otherwise reads once, few, many or a size class.

D gene,J gene,V gene,clone size,CDR3 DNA,CDR3 protein
NA,TRBJ1-1,TRBV29-1,NA,TGCAGCGCCTTCTGGGCGGTGGGCACTGAAGCTTTCTTT,CSAFWAVGTEAFF
NA,TRBJ2-7,TRBV7-2,once,TGTGCCAGCAGCTTAACAGTGTACGGCGAGCAGTACTTC,CASSLTVYGEQYF
NA,TRBJ1-2,TRBV10-1,NA,TGCGCCAGCAGTAAGACCTGGGGCTCCGGCTACACCTTC,CASSKTWGSGYTF
NA,TRBJ1-3,TRBV9,NA,TGTGCCAGCAGCCTCTCCTCTGGAAACACCATATATTTT,CASSLSSGNTIYF
TRBD1,TRBJ2-7,TRBV4-1,NA,TGCGCCAGCAGCCCCTCGGACAGGGCCTCGCAGTACTTC,CASSPSDRASQYF
NA,TRBJ1-1,TRBV7-2,NA,TGTGCCAGCAGCTTATTGGGGATGAGCACTGAAGCTTTCTTT,CASSLLGMSTEAFF
NA,TRBJ1-2,TRBV27,few,TGTGCCAGCAGGCCAGTACTTCCCAACTATGGCTACACCTTC,CASRPVLPNYGYTF
TRBD1,TRBJ2-5,TRBV5-1,NA,TGCGCCAGCAGCTTGGGCCCGACAGGGTGGGCAGAGACCCAGTACTTC,CASSLGPTGWAETQYF
TRBD1,TRBJ1-1,TRBV18,NA,TGTGCCAGCTCACCTCAGGGGGCGAACACTGAAGCTTTCTTT,CASSPQGANTEAFF
NA,TRBJ2-3,TRBV11-3,NA,TGTGCCAGCAGTTTAGAGGGTACGCAGTATTTT,CASSLEGTQYF
NA,TRBJ2-1,TRBV7-8,NA,TGTGCCAGCAGCTTCCGCCCGGGAGCCCGCTCCTACAATGAGCAGTTCTTC,CASSFRPGARSYNEQFF
NA,TRBJ1-1,TRBV30,NA,TGTGCCTGGAGTGTAACGGGGCTGCGAAGAAGAAACACTGAAGCTTTCTTT,CAWSVTGLRRRNTEAFF
TRBD1,TRBJ1-2,TRBV7-9,NA,TGTGCCAGCAGCGCGCGGGACAGGGAAGGTGGCTACACCTTC,CASSARDREGGYTF
NA,TRBJ1-2,TRBV6-5,NA,TGTGCCAGCAGTTACGTCGGGGGCCGGGGCTATGGCTACACCTTC,CASSYVGGRGYGYTF
TRBD2,TRBJ2-2,TRBV6-5,NA,TGTGCCAGCAGCTCCGGCGGGAGTTTTTCCGGGGAGCTGTTTTTT,CASSSGGSFSGELFF
NA,TRBJ2-2,TRBV6-5,NA,TGTGCCAGCAGTTACTTACAGGGAAACACCGGGGAGCTGTTTTTT,CASSYLQGNTGELFF
NA,TRBJ1-1,TRBV30,NA,TGTGCCTGGAGTGGCGGTCCCCTTAACACTGAAGCTTTCTTT,CAWSGGPLNTEAFF
NA,TRBJ2-6,TRBV29-1,NA,TGCAGCGGCCTGGAGGCCTTCTCTGGGGCCAACGTCCTGACTTTC,CSGLEAFSGANVLTF
TRBD1,TRBJ2-7,TRBV9,NA,TGTGCCAGCAGCGTAGAGGCCCGGACAGGAATCTACGAGCAGTACTTC,CASSVEARTGIYEQYF
NA,TRBJ1-2,TRBV5-6,NA,TGTGCCAGCAGCTTACCAGGGGCGGTTGGCTACACCTTC,CASSLPGAVGYTF
TRBD1,TRBJ2-2,TRBV2,once,TGTGCCAGTAGGGACAGTACGAACACCGGGGAGCTGTTTTTT,CASRDSTNTGELFF
NA,TRBJ2-5,TRBV4-1,NA,TGCGCCAGCAGCCTATTCGGTACCCAAGAGACCCAGTACTTC,CASSLFGTQETQYF
NA,TRBJ1-5,TRBV5-1,NA,TGCGCCAGCAGCCTAGGGCTCCAGGGGCAGCCCCAGCATTTT,CASSLGLQGQPQHF
TRBD1,TRBJ1-2,TRBV30,NA,TGTGCCTGGAGTTTCAACAGGGGTGGCTACACCTTC,CAWSFNRGGYTF
NA,TRBJ2-7,TRBV9,few,TGTGCCAGCTCGGGGGGCAGGGAGGACTACGAGCAGTACTTC,CASSGGREDYEQYF
NA,TRBJ2-6,TRBV6-6,NA,TGTGCCAGCAGCCCCTCAGGAGCCTCTGGGGCCAACGTCCTGACTTTC,CASSPSGASGANVLTF
NA,TRBJ2-1,TRBV11-3,NA,TGTGCCAGCAGCTTAGTCCATTTCAATGAGCAGTTCTTC,CASSLVHFNEQFF
NA,TRBJ1-2,TRBV7-9,NA,TGTGCCAGCAGCTTAGCGCCCCGAGGACGGATCCACTACACCTTC,CASSLAPRGRIHYTF
TRBD2,TRBJ2-1,TRBV29-1,NA,TGCAGCGGGATAGCGGGGCCCTACAATGAGCAGTTCTTC,CSGIAGPYNEQFF
TRBD1,TRBJ1-4,TRBV5-4,NA,TGTGCCAGCAGCTCCGGACAGGCCAGCCTGGGGGAAAAACTGTTTTTT,CASSSGQASLGEKLFF
NA,TRBJ2-1,TRBV6-5,NA,TGTGCCAGCAGCTTGGACAGCTACAATGAGCAGTTCTTC,CASSLDSYNEQFF
TRBD1,TRBJ2-7,TRBV18,NA,TGTGCCAGCTCACCTCTGAGGGGACAGGGGACTACGGAGGGCGAGCAGTACTTC,CASSPLRGQGTTEGEQYF
NA,TRBJ1-1,TRBV9,once,TGTGCTAGCAGCGTAAGTCCGACAGGCCCCATGAACACTGAAGCTTTCTTT,CASSVSPTGPMNTEAFF
NA,TRBJ1-2,TRBV10-1,NA,TGCGCCAGCACAGGCTCCGTAGATGGCTACACCTTC,CASTGSVDGYTF
NA,TRBJ2-4,TRBV7-9,NA,TGTGCCAGCAGCTTAGGACAGTTAGCCAAAAACATTCAGTACTTC,CASSLGQLAKNIQYF
NA,TRBJ2-1,TRBV5-1,NA,TGCGCCAGCAGCCCCCCCGCGAGCTCCTACAATGAGCAGTTCTTC,CASSPPASSYNEQFF
NA,TRBJ1-6,TRBV15,NA,TGTGCCACCAGCAGGGGTGGGGCGAGCTCCTATAATTCACCCCTCCACTTT,CATSRGGASSYNSPLHF
NA,TRBJ1-1,TRBV6-5,NA,TGTGCCAGCAGTTACTCGATATCGGGTGTCACTGAAGCTTTCTTT,CASSYSISGVTEAFF
NA,TRBJ1-1,TRBV6-5,NA,TGTGCCAGCAGTTACCGCCAGAACACTGAAGCTTTCTTT,CASSYRQNTEAFF
NA,TRBJ2-7,TRBV11-2,NA,TGTGCCAGCAGCTCCCGGAAGGGGACGGTCTCCTACGAGCAGTACTTC,CASSSRKGTVSYEQYF
NA,TRBJ2-7,TRBV10-3,NA,TGTGCCATCAGTGTAAATCGCGGCGAGCAGTACTTC,CAISVNRGEQYF
NA,TRBJ1-1,TRBV5-1,NA,TGCGCCAGCAGCAAGGCAGGGCACACTGAAGCTTTCTTT,CASSKAGHTEAFF
NA,TRBJ2-7,TRBV5-1,NA,TGCGCCAGCAGCTTGGGATCAGGGGACCCACTCGCCTTCTACGAGCAGTACTTC,CASSLGSGDPLAFYEQYF
TRBD1,TRBJ2-2,TRBV5-1,NA,TGCGCCAGCAGAGAGAGGGGGCCGAACACCGGGGAGCTGTTTTTT,CASRERGPNTGELFF
NA,TRBJ1-2,TRBV6-1,once,TGTGCCAGCAGTCCTCGAGCCTATGGCTACACCTTC,CASSPRAYGYTF
TRBD1,TRBJ2-7,TRBV6-5,once,TGTGCCAGCCGGCCTGGGACAGGGTACTACGAGCAGTACTTC,CASRPGTGYYEQYF
NA,TRBJ1-6,TRBV6-1,NA,TGTGCCAGCACCACCCACTGGAATTATAATTCACCCCTCCACTTT,CASTTHWNYNSPLHF
TRBD1,TRBJ2-6,TRBV28,NA,TGTGCCAGCAGGACGGACAGGTACAACGTCCTGACTTTC,CASRTDRYNVLTF
NA,TRBJ1-2,TRBV19,NA,TGTGCCAGTAGCCCCTCGGGGCCTTACTATGGCTACACCTTC,CASSPSGPYYGYTF
NA,TRBJ2-7,TRBV6-5,NA,TGTGCCAGCAGTTACTCAAGGGGTGGCTTCGACGAGCAGTACTTC,CASSYSRGGFDEQYF
NA,TRBJ2-7,TRBV5-1,NA,TGCGCCAGCAGCTTGGAAGGGATATACGAGCAGTACTTC,CASSLEGIYEQYF